These 30 T cell receptor beta chains share one sample of origin, sequenced in a study of tissue T cells after allogeneic stem cell transplantation. Time point noted: mouse harvest day 14 after allogeneic transplant. The graft held 10^6 splenic CD5+ T cells and 10^7 T-cell-depleted bone marrow cells. The assay was immunoSEQ multiplex PCR, and TCRdb's table has in-frame clones only and misses some. The sample has around 4,800 clones, about 46% seen once. Sequenced material: lymph node tissue. The receptors stem from a female BALB/c mouse given C57BL/6 T cells with graft-versus-host disease after an allogeneic hematopoietic cell transplant.

Worth noting for this clone: Mouse germline and gene names are used. The read ends 1 residue shy of where the CDR3 ends; the end is completed using the germline J gene. The chain combines TRBV17 with TRBJ2-7; 13 nucleotides line up with TRBD2. The V segment lost 5 bases and the J segment 0 bases; nucleotides outside the gene matches: 4. CDR3 length: 16 amino acids. CDR1 MNHDT and CDR2 YYDKIL come from the germline V gene. The part of the CDR3 DNA that was read is TGTGCTAGCAGTGGGACTGGGGGGGGGAGCTCCTATGAACAGTAC. Its translation: CASSGTGGGSSYEQY. In full, the CDR3 reads CASSGTGGGSSYEQYF.

By share, this clone ranks as medium-sized (0.01 to 0.1%). Genes and germline are mouse. The read ends 1 residue before the CDR3 terminus; that terminus is restored from the germline J gene. The gene calls are TRBV23 and TRBJ2-7. The CDR3 consists of 13 residues. Germline values: CDR1 KGHTA, CDR2 FQNQQP. The CDR3 here is CSSSQSSSYEQYF. CDR3 DNA (partial): TGCTCCAGCAGTCAATCGAGCTCCTATGAACAGTAC.

Points on this clone: The gene names given are mouse names. The read ends 1 residue shy of where the CDR3 ends; the end is completed using the germline J gene. The rearrangement joins TRBV16 to TRBJ2-1, with 12 bases matching TRBD2. The CDR3 runs to 16 residues. V lost 5 bases to trimming and J lost 0 bases; unmatched junction nucleotides: 2. Germline CDR1 SGHSA, CDR2 FRNQAP. The CDR3 protein is CASSRDWGDNYAEQFF. CDR3 bases read: TGTGCAAGCAGCCGGGACTGGGGGGATAACTATGCTGAGCAGTTC.

By sample fraction, this clone is medium-sized. Any gene name here is a mouse gene name. Read data end 1 residue before the CDR3 end; the end is taken from the germline J gene. The chain employs TRBV20 and TRBJ2-1, with D unclear. V dropped 0 bases and J dropped 2 bases, with 5 bases sitting between them. Germline V CDR1 and CDR2: GFQATS, STVNSAI. The CDR3 length is 13 residues. CDR3 bases read: TGTGGTGCTAGGGACGGGTACTATGCTGAGCAGTTC. Protein: CGARDGYYAEQF. Given in full, the CDR3 is CGARDGYYAEQFF.

A remark on this clone: Gene and germline names: mouse. The observed sequence ends 1 residue before the CDR3 terminus, with the missing tail filled in from the germline J gene. The rearrangement links TRBV23 to TRBJ2-7; the DNA was not used to check the table's D call, TRBD1. CDR3 length: 13 residues. Germline V gene data show CDR1 as KGHTA and CDR2 as FQNQQP. The CDR3 DNA, read in part, is TGCTCCAGCAGTCAATTGTCCAGGGATGAACAGTAC. Translation gives CSSSQLSRDEQY. The full CDR3 protein is CSSSQLSRDEQYF.

To note about this clone: Gene names refer to mouse genes. The sequenced part of the CDR3 DNA is TGTGCCAGCAGTGATTCGCAATTCGGAAATACGCTCTAT. Protein: CASSDSQFGNTLY. The entire CDR3 reads CASSDSQFGNTLYF. The chain combines TRBV13-1 with TRBJ1-3; D is uncertain. The read ends 1 residue before the CDR3 terminus; that terminus is restored from the germline J gene. This CDR3 is built from 14 residues. Looked up from germline, CDR1 is NSHNY and CDR2 is SYGAGN. Trimming removed 1 base from V and 4 bases from J, with 9 bases in between.

This clone has a handful of counts. Mouse names are used for the genes. The read comes to an end 1 residue before the CDR3 does, leaving the germline J gene to fill in the end. The chain uses TRBV5 and TRBJ2-5; D gene uncertain. CDR1 is LGHNA and CDR2 is YNLKQL in the germline V gene (reference sequence). V lost 1 base to trimming and J lost 5 bases, with 4 bases between them. The CDR3 consists of 12 residues. The chain's CDR3 is CASSQVGDTQYF. Partial CDR3 DNA: TGTGCCAGCAGCCAAGTGGGAGACACCCAGTAC.

With respect to this clone: No DNA is shown, since the ends of the CDR3 on it are uncertain; the CDR3 is the one TCRdb lists. Gene labels here are mouse ones. Other nucleotide sequences in the sample specify the same CDR3. The chain has TRBV23 and TRBJ2-3; the table names TRBD2, a call not compared with the DNA. The CDR3 is 18 residues long, counting both termini. CDR1 is KGHTA, CDR2 FQNQQP, per germline. The CDR3 here is CSSSQSKGWGVGAETLYF.

This clone was counted a few times. Here the gene names and germline are mouse. CDR3 amino acids: CASSRLGGLYAEQFF. The sequenced CDR3 bases are TGTGCAAGCAGCCGACTGGGGGGCCTCTATGCTGAGCAGTTC. This rearrangement joins TRBV16 to TRBJ2-1, with TRBD2 matching 10 bases. Coverage ceases 1 residue before the CDR3 finishes, and the germline J gene fills in the end. Germline V gives CDR1 SGHSA, CDR2 FRNQAP. J was trimmed by 3 bases and V by 5 bases; bases with no gene match: 4. The CDR3 is 15 amino acids. The full variable domain, completed using reference TRBV16 and TRBJ2-1, is NAGVIQTPRHKVTGKGQEATLWCEPISGHSAVFWYRQTIVQGLEFLTYFRNQAPIDDSGMPKERFSAQMPNQSHSTLKIQSTQPQDSAVYLCASSRLGGLYAEQFFGPGTRLTVL.

By share, this clone ranks as large (0.1 to 1%). Gene and germline names: mouse. The read ends 1 residue before the CDR3 terminus; that terminus is restored from the germline J gene. The gene calls are TRBV19 and TRBJ1-3, with a weak D call TRBD1 (6 bases). The CDR3 covers 14 residues. V was pared by 2 bases and J by 4 bases, with 10 bases between. Per germline, CDR1 FNHDT and CDR2 SITEND (reference sequence). The sequenced part of the CDR3 DNA is TGTGCCAGCAGTATTCACAGGGCAGGAAATACGCTCTAT. Encoded protein: CASSIHRAGNTLY. From start to end, the CDR3 is CASSIHRAGNTLYF.

This clone was observed a handful of times. Any gene name here is a mouse gene name. From the germline J gene comes the end of the CDR3, since the read stops 1 residue before it. The rearrangement joins TRBV4 to TRBJ2-7; TRBD2 agrees at 11 bases. This CDR3 is built from 14 residues. The germline CDR1 and CDR2 sequences are LGHDT and YNNKQL (reference sequence). Losses at the gene ends were 5 bases for V and 4 bases for J; bases not matched to a gene: 4. Here the CDR3 reads CASSPGTGGYEQYF. The CDR3 DNA, read in part, is TGTGCCAGCAGCCCCGGGACTGGGGGTTATGAACAGTAC.

As for this clone: Gene names refer to mouse genes. The CDR3 goes on 1 residue after the read ends, and that part is filled in from the germline J gene. V is TRBV13-3 and J is TRBJ2-7; 13 nucleotides line up with TRBD2. Germline CDR1 and CDR2: NNHDY and SYVADS. The CDR3 consists of 14 residues. Trimming cost V 4 bases and J 7 bases; bases outside gene matches: 5. CDR3 region: CASSLDWGGAEQYF. CDR3 DNA, as far as it was read: TGTGCCAGCAGTCTGGACTGGGGGGGCGCGGAACAGTAC.

Sample share makes this clone medium-sized (0.01 to 0.1%). Gene names and germline refer to mouse. CDR3 sequence: CASSRRTGVSGNTLYF. The sequenced part of the CDR3 DNA is TGTGCTAGCAGTAGAAGGACAGGGGTTTCTGGAAATACGCTCTAT. The rearrangement links TRBV17 to TRBJ1-3; 9 bases agree with TRBD1. Read data end 1 residue before the CDR3 end; the end is taken from the germline J gene. Unmatched junction bases numbered 2, after V lost 2 bases and J lost 0 bases. The germline gives CDR1 MNHDT, CDR2 YYDKIL. There are 16 residues in the CDR3.

As concerns this clone: The genes and germline here are from mouse. The CDR3 is cut off 1 residue early in the read; its end comes from the germline J gene. This sequence joins TRBV1 and TRBJ1-2; 11 bases align to TRBD1. Germline CDR1 NSQYPW, CDR2 LRSPGD (reference sequence). The CDR3 sequence is 15 residues long. Trimming removed 3 bases from V and 2 bases from J; junction bases left unmatched: 2. Incomplete CDR3 DNA: TGCACCTGCAGTGCGCGGGACAGGGGGAACTCCGACTACACC. Its protein product is CTCSARDRGNSDYT. The full CDR3 protein reads CTCSARDRGNSDYTF.

Worth noting for this clone: Mouse gene names apply. The sequenced fragment ends 1 residue before the CDR3 boundary, so the rest is inferred from the germline J gene. The V and J genes are TRBV16 and TRBJ1-4; perhaps TRBD1 as D (5 bases). The CDR3 consists of 15 residues. Germline assignment: CDR1 SGHSA and CDR2 FRNQAP. The ends were cut back, 1 base at V and 3 bases at J, with 9 bases in the middle. This CDR3 is CASSLVSGTNERLFF. The CDR3 DNA, read in part, is TGTGCAAGCAGCTTAGTTTCAGGGACCAACGAAAGATTATTT.

This clone turned up a few times. The genes are named according to mouse. The read ends 1 residue early relative to the CDR3; the germline J gene fills the gap. The V gene is TRBV3, the J gene TRBJ2-3, with TRBD2 matching 8 bases. Looked up from germline, CDR1 is SNHLY and CDR2 is FYNGKV (reference sequence). The ends lost 1 base at V and 4 bases at J; junction bases unmatched: 1. The CDR3 runs 14 residues. The CDR3 reads CASSLEGGPETLYF. CDR3 bases read: TGTGCCAGCAGCTTAGAGGGGGGGCCAGAAACGCTGTAT.

Remarks on this clone: Gene names are the mouse ones. Read sequence stops 1 residue before the CDR3 end, and the germline J gene provides the missing end. The chain links TRBV26 to TRBJ2-3; 9 nucleotides match TRBD1. This CDR3 has 15 residues. The germline V gene has CDR1 KGHPV and CDR2 FQNQEV (reference sequence). V gave up 4 bases and J gave up 1 base; unmatched junction bases: 3. The covered CDR3 bases are TGTGCCAGCAGTCAGGACAGGGGAGGTGCAGAAACGCTGTAT. Translation: CASSQDRGGAETLY. The entire CDR3 reads CASSQDRGGAETLYF.

Of note for this clone: All gene names here are mouse names. The observed sequence ends 1 residue before the CDR3 terminus, with the missing tail filled in from the germline J gene. J is TRBJ2-7 and V is TRBV3; 14 bases are shared with TRBD2. Per the germline V gene, CDR1 is SNHLY and CDR2 is FYNGKV (reference sequence). Germline trimming cut 5 bases from V and 7 bases from J; bases unmatched to any gene: 10. The length of the CDR3 is 16 residues. Partial CDR3 DNA: TGTGCCAGCAGCCAAGATCCGGGACTGGGGGGGCAAGAACAGTAC. It is translated as CASSQDPGLGGQEQY. In full, the CDR3 is CASSQDPGLGGQEQYF.

A remark on this clone: With only one base between it and a far larger clone, this is likely a read error. Mouse germline and gene names are used. The read gets to within 1 residue of the CDR3 end, and the germline J gene fills in the rest. This rearrangement joins TRBV13-2 to TRBJ2-1; tentative D call: TRBD2 (5 bases). CDR1 is NNHNN and CDR2 is SYGAGS in the germline V gene (reference sequence). V dropped 1 base and J dropped 13 bases, with 15 bases sitting between them. This CDR3 region has 13 residues. Incomplete CDR3 DNA: TGTGCCAGCGGTGATTGGGGAACCTATGAACAGTTC. Its translation: CASGDWGTYEQF. The full CDR3 protein is CASGDWGTYEQFF.

A word on this clone: The genes and germline here are from mouse. Read sequence stops 1 residue before the CDR3 end, and the germline J gene provides the missing end. The chain is built from TRBV13-1 and TRBJ2-7, with TRBD2 identical over 9 bases. J was trimmed by 0 bases and V by 2 bases; bases with no gene match: 6. The CDR3 is made up of 16 amino acids. CDR1 and CDR2 (germline): NSHNY, SYGAGN. The CDR3 bases that were read are TGTGCCAGCAGTGAGTCCTGGGGGGGTAGCTCCTATGAACAGTAC. It encodes CASSESWGGSSYEQY. The complete CDR3 protein is CASSESWGGSSYEQYF.

Note on this clone: A far larger clone is one nucleotide away, so this likely arose from a read error. Germline and genes here are mouse. The missing CDR3 end, 1 residue past where the read stops, is filled in from the germline J gene. J is TRBJ2-1 and V is TRBV12-1; D is perhaps TRBD1 (6 bases). The CDR3 covers 14 residues. CDR1 and CDR2 from the germline V gene are SGHSN and HYEKVE. The covered CDR3 bases are TGTGCCAGCTCTCCACCGGGACAATATGATGAGCAGTTC. Translated: CASSPPGQYDEQF. The full CDR3 sequence reads CASSPPGQYDEQFF.

About this clone: Genes and germline come from the mouse. The CDR3 end is not reached by the read, which stops 1 residue before it; the germline J gene fills it in. This chain joins TRBV3 and TRBJ2-5, with 11 positions matching TRBD2. Trimming took 5 bases from V and 11 from J; bases not matched to a gene: 3. CDR1 is SNHLY and CDR2 is FYNGKV in the germline V gene (reference sequence). The CDR3 extends over 12 amino acids. The DNA read from the CDR3 is TGTGCCAGCAGCCAAGACTGGGGGGGCCAGTAC. Residues: CASSQDWGGQY. The CDR3 in full is CASSQDWGGQYF.

Details on this clone: Genes here carry mouse names. The CDR3 end is not reached by the read, which stops 1 residue before it; the germline J gene fills it in. This chain links TRBV14 with TRBJ1-2, with D maybe TRBD1 (6 bases). Germline V lookup: CDR1 SGHDT, CDR2 FRDEAV. Trimming shortened V by 5 bases and J by 0 bases, and 11 bases separated the two germline ends. The CDR3 totals 14 residues. CDR3 sequence: CASSRRTANSDYTF. The sequenced CDR3 bases are TGTGCCAGCAGCCGACGGACAGCAAACTCCGACTACACC.

On this clone itself: Germline and genes: mouse. Partial CDR3 DNA: TGCTCCAGCAGTTGGGACAGCACAAACTCCGACTACACC. This encodes CSSSWDSTNSDYT. The CDR3 reads in full as CSSSWDSTNSDYTF. V and J are TRBV23 and TRBJ1-2; TRBD1 reflects the table's D call only, with no check against the DNA. The CDR3 goes on 1 residue after the read ends, and that part is filled in from the germline J gene. Germline V gene data show CDR1 as KGHTA and CDR2 as FQNQQP. The CDR3 extends over 14 amino acids.

A remark on this clone: The gene names given are mouse names. The read gets to within 1 residue of the CDR3 end, and the germline J gene fills in the rest. V and J are TRBV13-3 and TRBJ2-7; no reliable D call. The CDR3 runs 13 residues. Germline V gives CDR1 NNHDY, CDR2 SYVADS. Deletions cut 2 bases from V and 0 bases from J, with 6 bases between. The CDR3 loop is CASSDPPSYEQYF. The covered CDR3 bases are TGTGCCAGCAGTGACCCCCCCTCCTATGAACAGTAC.

This clone is categorized as medium-sized. All gene names here are mouse names. The read halts 1 residue ahead of the CDR3 end, with the missing end drawn from the germline J gene. The chain employs TRBV26 and TRBJ2-7; 7 bases fit TRBD1. After removal of 1 base from V and 5 bases from J, the junction contained 2 bases not matched to a gene. This CDR3 has 13 residues. Per the germline V gene, CDR1 is KGHPV and CDR2 is FQNQEV (reference sequence). The DNA read from the CDR3 is TGTGCCAGCAGTCTGTTGGACAGGAATGAACAGTAC. It codes for CASSLLDRNEQY. The full-length CDR3 reads as CASSLLDRNEQYF.

About this clone: Any gene name here is a mouse gene name. The read ends 1 residue early relative to the CDR3; the germline J gene fills the gap. V and J are TRBV13-2 and TRBJ2-3, with a possible D match to TRBD1 (7 bases). Germline loops: CDR1 NNHNN, CDR2 SYGAGS (reference sequence). The CDR3 is made up of 15 amino acids. V was trimmed by 0 bases and J by 3 bases, leaving 11 bases between them. The sequenced part of the CDR3 DNA is TGTGCCAGCGGTGATGCAGGGGGGAGGGCAGAAACGCTGTAT. Protein sequence: CASGDAGGRAETLY. The full CDR3 sequence reads CASGDAGGRAETLYF.

Turning to this clone: Gene names are mouse gene names. The CDR3 is cut off 1 residue early in the read; its end comes from the germline J gene. V and J are TRBV19 and TRBJ2-3; the D gene is possibly TRBD1 (6 bases). The CDR3 loop spans 14 amino acids. Germline CDR1 reads FNHDT; CDR2 reads SITEND (reference sequence). The V and J ends lost 1 base and 3 bases respectively, with 9 bases between them. The sequenced CDR3 bases are TGTGCCAGCAGTATACCCGGGACAGCAGAAACGCTGTAT. Translating gives CASSIPGTAETLY. The CDR3 reads in full as CASSIPGTAETLYF.

This clone was detected only once. Gene names follow the mouse nomenclature. The read terminates 1 residue ahead of where the CDR3 ends, so the germline J gene completes it. V and J are TRBV26 and TRBJ2-5, with TRBD1 identical over 9 bases. V shed 5 bases, J shed 6 bases, and the junction held 3 bases outside the gene matches. CDR1 is KGHPV, CDR2 FQNQEV, per germline (reference sequence). This CDR3 has 13 amino acids. The CDR3 bases that were read are TGTGCCAGCAGTTGGACAGGGGAGGACACCCAGTAC. Translated, it gives CASSWTGEDTQY. The CDR3, in full, reads CASSWTGEDTQYF.

Comment on this clone: Germline and genes here are mouse. The read comes to an end 1 residue before the CDR3 does, leaving the germline J gene to fill in the end. This chain joins TRBV26 and TRBJ2-5, with a possible D match to TRBD1 (5 bases). The V end lost 6 bases, the J end lost 2 bases, and 9 bases lay between the germline ends. The CDR3 consists of 13 residues. Germline CDR1 and CDR2: KGHPV and FQNQEV (reference sequence). The CDR3 loop is CASSFRVQDTQYF. CDR3 DNA, as far as it was read: TGTGCCAGCAGCTTCAGGGTCCAAGACACCCAGTAC.